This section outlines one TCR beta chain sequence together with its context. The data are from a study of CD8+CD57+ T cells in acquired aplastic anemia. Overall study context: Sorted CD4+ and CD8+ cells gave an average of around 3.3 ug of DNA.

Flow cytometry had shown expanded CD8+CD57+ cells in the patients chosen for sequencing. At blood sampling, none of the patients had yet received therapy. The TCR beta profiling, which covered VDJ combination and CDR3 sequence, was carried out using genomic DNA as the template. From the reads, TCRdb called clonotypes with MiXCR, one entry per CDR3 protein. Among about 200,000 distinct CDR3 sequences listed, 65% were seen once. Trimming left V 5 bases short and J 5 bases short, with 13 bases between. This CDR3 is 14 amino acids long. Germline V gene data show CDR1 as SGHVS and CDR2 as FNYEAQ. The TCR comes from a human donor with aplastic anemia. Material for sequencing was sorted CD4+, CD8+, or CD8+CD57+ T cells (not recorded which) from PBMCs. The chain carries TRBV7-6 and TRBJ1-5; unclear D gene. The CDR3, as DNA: TGTGCCAGCAGCCTAGGGTCCCAAGATCAGCCCCAGCATTTT. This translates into CASSLGSQDQPQHF.